This is a list of T cell receptor beta chains from one sample in a study of CD8 T cells in Susac syndrome. From the immunoSEQ multiplex PCR reads, TCRdb called clonotypes with MiXCR, one entry per CDR3 protein. The sample shows about 140,000 distinct CDR3 sequences, 95% of them seen only once. The sample taken for sequencing was CD4+ T cells from PBMCs. The receptors shown here come from a human donor with Susac syndrome. CDR3s include the opening cysteine and the closing phenylalanine or tryptophan.

CDR3 protein,V gene
CASKRHGLQETQYF,TRBV27
CASSEWGGGSYNEQFF,TRBV25-1
CSARTTSGAGETQYF,TRBV20-1
CASSPDGGASYEQYF,TRBV9
CASSLTTSGADTQYF,TRBV7-6
CASSPPGPLNEQFF,TRBV19
CATSRDANRGQIEAFF,TRBV15
CAWSVVAGNNSPLHF,TRBV30
CASRISYRGSYNEQFF,TRBV7-2
CASTQSGASSAQYF,TRBV12-5
CASSSPGHGGGYTF,TRBV28
CASRTGTSGREDTQYF,TRBV5-4
CSVENSGNEQFF,TRBV29-1